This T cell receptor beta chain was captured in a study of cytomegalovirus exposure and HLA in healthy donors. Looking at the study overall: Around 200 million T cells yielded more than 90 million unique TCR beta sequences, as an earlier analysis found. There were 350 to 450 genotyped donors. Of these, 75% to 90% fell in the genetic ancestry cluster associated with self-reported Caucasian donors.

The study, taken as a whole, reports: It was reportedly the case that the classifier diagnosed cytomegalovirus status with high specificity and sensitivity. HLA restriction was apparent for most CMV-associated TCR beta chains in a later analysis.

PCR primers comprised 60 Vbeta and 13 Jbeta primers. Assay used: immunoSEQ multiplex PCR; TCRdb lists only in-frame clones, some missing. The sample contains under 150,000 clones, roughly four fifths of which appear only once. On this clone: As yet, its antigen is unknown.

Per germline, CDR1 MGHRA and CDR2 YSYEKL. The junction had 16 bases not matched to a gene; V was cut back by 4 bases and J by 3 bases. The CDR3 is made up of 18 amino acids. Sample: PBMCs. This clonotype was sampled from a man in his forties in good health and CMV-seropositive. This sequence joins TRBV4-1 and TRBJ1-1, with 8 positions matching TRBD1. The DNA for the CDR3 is TGCGCCAGCAGCCGAATCGGACAGGGCCAGGTCAGGGACACTGAAGCTTTCTTT. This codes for CASSRIGQGQVRDTEAFF.